The clone carrying this TCR beta chain was found a few times. The target antigen is unknown. The sample originates from a study of cytomegalovirus exposure and HLA in healthy donors. Overall study: Earlier, about 180 million T cells were analyzed, and 117 million unique TCR beta sequences were found among them. Study-level results: Excluded were some V segments that proved indistinguishable, including TRBV6-2 and TRBV6-3. The likely origin of a cluster of highly shared sequence variants was a sequencing artifact.

The CDR3 runs 15 residues. Germline loops: CDR1 MNHEY, CDR2 SVGAGI. Trimming cost V 5 bases and J 2 bases, with 15 bases left between them. PCR primers comprised 60 Vbeta and 13 Jbeta primers. Here immunoSEQ multiplex PCR was the method, and the copy in TCRdb shows in-frame clones only, minus some. The table includes 95,000 to 150,000 clones, around 68% detected once. The chain recombines TRBV6-5 with TRBJ1-2; TRBD1 is a possible D gene (6 bases). The specimen sequenced was PBMCs. This TCR derives from a man aged 35 to 55 in good health and CMV-seropositive. DNA for the CDR3: TGTGCCAGCAGTAATAGGGACACGATAAACTATGGCTACACCTTC. Amino acid sequence: CASSNRDTINYGYTF.